This is a list of T cell receptor beta chains from one sample in a study of cytomegalovirus exposure and HLA in healthy donors. Some clones are missing from TCRdb's copy, which holds only in-frame ones; the method was immunoSEQ multiplex PCR. The profile shows fewer than 100,000 clones, roughly three quarters of them singletons. The sample comprised PBMCs. These receptors came from a female donor in good health and CMV-seronegative. CDR3s leave out the opening cysteine and the closing phenylalanine or tryptophan.

len: 12
j_gene: TRBJ2-1
v_gene: TRBV5-1
CDR3aa: ASSWTSGANEQF

len: 11
j_gene: TRBJ2-5
v_gene: TRBV29-1
CDR3aa: SVEADRGETQY

len: 11
j_gene: TRBJ1-2
v_gene: TRBV28
CDR3aa: ASSLLSRDGYT

len: 13
j_gene: TRBJ1-5
v_gene: TRBV7-2
CDR3aa: ASSRDRGGNQPQH

len: 12
j_gene: TRBJ2-4
v_gene: TRBV7-2
CDR3aa: ASSLEASGNIQY

len: 11
j_gene: TRBJ1-5
v_gene: TRBV6-1
CDR3aa: ASSEVRKQPQH

len: 11
j_gene: TRBJ1-5
v_gene: TRBV30
CDR3aa: AWTDRGGQPQH

len: 10
j_gene: TRBJ1-1
v_gene: TRBV6-1
CDR3aa: ASSERGLEAF

len: 14
j_gene: TRBJ2-3
v_gene: TRBV7-6
CDR3aa: ASSSQREGLSDTQY

len: 14
j_gene: TRBJ1-2
v_gene: TRBV18
CDR3aa: ASSPPGTVANYGYT

len: 9
j_gene: TRBJ1-1
v_gene: TRBV20-1
CDR3aa: SGTANTEAF

len: 13
j_gene: TRBJ1-6
v_gene: TRBV5-1
CDR3aa: ASSLDRARNSPLH

len: 13
j_gene: TRBJ2-7
v_gene: TRBV7-2
CDR3aa: ASSLAGQGRYEQY

len: 17
j_gene: TRBJ1-2
v_gene: TRBV19
CDR3aa: ASNTPGAAGGAEQYGYT

len: 12
j_gene: TRBJ2-7
v_gene: TRBV5-1
CDR3aa: ASSSTSGNYEQY

len: 13
j_gene: TRBJ1-1
v_gene: TRBV7-3
CDR3aa: ASSLTPGEVTEAF

len: 10
j_gene: NA
v_gene: TRBV10-1
CDR3aa: ASSETAYEQY

len: 16
j_gene: TRBJ1-1
v_gene: TRBV28
CDR3aa: ASSSLGWGGGQITEAF

len: 12
j_gene: TRBJ2-7
v_gene: TRBV5-1
CDR3aa: ASSLAVENYEQY

len: 9
j_gene: TRBJ2-5
v_gene: TRBV11-2
CDR3aa: ASSLGEPQY

len: 12
j_gene: TRBJ2-2
v_gene: TRBV7-9
CDR3aa: ASSTGPNTGELF

len: 13
j_gene: TRBJ2-5
v_gene: TRBV11-1
CDR3aa: ASSQGTVQRGAQY

len: 11
j_gene: TRBJ1-1
v_gene: TRBV6-5
CDR3aa: ASNQPDSVEAF

len: 13
j_gene: TRBJ2-1
v_gene: TRBV11-2
CDR3aa: ASSLSDGTGGEQF

len: 13
j_gene: TRBJ2-3
v_gene: TRBV2
CDR3aa: ASRETSGRAGTQY

len: 15
j_gene: TRBJ2-1
v_gene: TRBV5-1
CDR3aa: ASSYGTGGTSYNEQF

len: 12
j_gene: TRBJ2-5
v_gene: TRBV19
CDR3aa: ASSIDGLAETQY

len: 14
j_gene: TRBJ1-4
v_gene: TRBV28
CDR3aa: ASSTPGQGASEKLF

len: 14
j_gene: TRBJ2-1
v_gene: TRBV5-6
CDR3aa: ASSFYSGVSYNEQF

len: 11
j_gene: NA
v_gene: TRBV6-5
CDR3aa: ASSFGLAYEQY

len: 12
j_gene: TRBJ1-2
v_gene: TRBV9
CDR3aa: ASSVGELRYGYT

len: 13
j_gene: TRBJ1-1
v_gene: TRBV5-6
CDR3aa: ASSLAGGRGTEAF

len: 16
j_gene: TRBJ1-2
v_gene: TRBV5-4
CDR3aa: ASSRESGTGEFYYGYT

len: 11
j_gene: TRBJ1-5
v_gene: TRBV7-2
CDR3aa: ASSLTGRQPQH

len: 13
j_gene: TRBJ2-3
v_gene: TRBV11-2
CDR3aa: ASSSFGGVPDTQY

len: 15
j_gene: TRBJ2-7
v_gene: TRBV5-4
CDR3aa: ASSLGAGTSVTYEQY

len: 12
j_gene: TRBJ2-1
v_gene: TRBV7-3
CDR3aa: ASSSQGGYNEQF

len: 12
j_gene: TRBJ1-2
v_gene: TRBV28
CDR3aa: ASSSGQGAVGYT

len: 11
j_gene: TRBJ2-7
v_gene: TRBV2
CDR3aa: ASRLAQTYEQY

len: 12
j_gene: TRBJ1-1
v_gene: TRBV6-4
CDR3aa: ASRAGTGMTEAF

len: 11
j_gene: TRBJ1-4
v_gene: TRBV6-1
CDR3aa: ASGDPHNEKLF

len: 14
j_gene: TRBJ1-1
v_gene: TRBV19
CDR3aa: ASRQGNFALNYEAF